By frequency in the sample, the clone carrying this T cell receptor (beta chain) is medium-sized (0.01 to 0.1%). Its antigen is still unknown. TCRdb processed the 5' RACE reads anew with MiXCR; each CDR3 protein has one entry. The sample holds a few hundred thousand distinct CDR3 sequences, about 16% seen once. This entry is derived from a study of CD8 T cells in ankylosing spondylitis. General study points: Apparently characteristic of ankylosing spondylitis blood was a TCR beta motif (under ten highly homologous variants).

Per germline, CDR1 MDHEN and CDR2 SYDVKM. This CDR3 is built from 15 residues. Trimming took off 8 bases at V and 1 base at J, with 16 bases between the two ends. This TCR came from a male donor with ankylosing spondylitis. The chain employs TRBV28 and TRBJ2-3; tentatively, D is TRBD2 (7 bases). The sample taken for sequencing was blood, either unsorted or a sorted T cell fraction (not recorded which). The CDR3 DNA is TGTGCCAGCGGGAGGGGGGGCCTAGGCACAGATACGCAGTATTTT. It codes for CASGRGGLGTDTQYF. The variable domain in full, with the rest retrieved from reference TRBV28 and TRBJ2-3, is DVKVTQSSRYLVKRTGEKVFLECVQDMDHENMFWYRQDPGLGLRLIYFSYDVKMKEKGDIPEGYSVSREKKERFSLILESASTNQTSMYLCASGRGGLGTDTQYFGPGTRLTVL.